The 11 T cell receptor beta chains listed next were all sequenced from one sample in a study of T cell repertoires in cytomegalovirus infection (dated by TCRdb to between 2019 and 2020). This sample was sequenced with an Illumina HiSeq 1500. Clones were called with MiXCR by TCRdb after fastp trimmed the public reads at Q25, and only in-frame beta chains were retained. Here each entry gathers all rows of one CDR3 protein and keeps the most common genes and DNA. The sample yields 140,000 to 150,000 distinct CDR3 sequences; 25% to 35% were counted once. 45% to 60% of the sample comes from the top ten. Their target antigens are unknown. Read against the paper, the sample's treatment or condition label means: in vitro stimulation with specific CMV peptide epitopes to enrich CMV-specific T cells. This specimen consisted of CD8+ T cells from cultured PBMCs, obtained from culture after CMV antigen stimulation. The receptors were sampled from a human donor in good health (CMV status not recorded). Some clones in this sample may be carry-over from other donors' samples.

This clonotype was detected once. V is TRBV19 and J is TRBJ2-3; possibly TRBD2 for D (6 bases). CDR1 and CDR2 (germline): LNHDA, SQIVND (reference sequence). The CDR3 runs to 14 residues. The V and J ends lost 6 bases and 2 bases respectively, with 12 bases between them. The CDR3 protein is CASRRRGPTDTQYF. As DNA, the CDR3 is TGTGCCAGTAGACGGAGGGGACCCACAGATACGCAGTATTTT.

The CDR3 DNA follows: TGTGCCAGCACCCCTCTGGGCGGTGGAAACACCATATATTTT. Its translation is CASTPLGGGNTIYF. The chain employs TRBV12-3 or TRBV12-4 and TRBJ1-3, with D hard to call. The V end was cut by 7 bases, the J end by 3 bases, with 13 bases between. The CDR3 has 14 residues.

This clonotype was seen more than once but under ten times. This chain connects TRBV7-8 to TRBJ1-1; D ambiguous. The CDR3 contains 15 residues. Per the germline V gene, CDR1 is SGHVS and CDR2 is FQNEAQ. V was clipped by 4 bases and J by 1 base, with 13 bases between them. CDR3 bases: TGTGCCAGCAGCTACAATCAGGACGGGAACACTGAAGCTTTCTTT. Translation: CASSYNQDGNTEAFF.

This clonotype was seen a few times. The V and J genes are TRBV14 and TRBJ2-1; D gene ambiguous. V lost 4 bases to trimming and J lost 9 bases, with 13 bases between them. CDR1 is SGHDN, CDR2 FVKESK, per germline. The CDR3 covers 13 residues. CDR3 bases: TGTGCCAGCAGCCTAAGAGGTAGTATTGAGCAGTTCTTC. This codes for CASSLRGSIEQFF.

The genes are TRBV28 and TRBJ2-1, with a possible D match to TRBD1 (6 bases). Trimming left V 2 bases short and J 0 bases short, with 11 bases between. CDR3 size: 16 residues. Germline V CDR1 and CDR2: MDHEN, SYDVKM. CDR3 in amino acids: CASSLPRDISYNEQFF. The CDR3 coding sequence is TGTGCCAGCAGTTTACCCCGGGACATCTCCTACAATGAGCAGTTCTTC.

The V call is TRBV12-3 or TRBV12-4, the J call TRBJ2-2, with a possible D match to TRBD2 (6 bases). CDR3 size: 14 residues. Trimming stripped 4 bases from V and 3 bases from J, with 9 bases between. The CDR3 nucleotides are TGTGCCAGCAGTTGGGGGGTTTACACCGGGGAGCTGTTTTTT. Encoded protein: CASSWGVYTGELFF.

This sequence joins TRBV7-9 and TRBJ1-1, with 11 bases aligning to TRBD1. With V trimmed by 2 bases and J by 5 bases, 7 bases remained unmatched. This CDR3 is built from 16 residues. Per the germline V gene, CDR1 is SEHNR and CDR2 is FQNEAQ (reference sequence). CDR3 protein: CASSLPADRGRTEAFF. CDR3 DNA: TGTGCCAGCAGCTTACCGGCGGACAGGGGGCGTACTGAAGCTTTCTTT. Filled out from reference TRBV7-9 and TRBJ1-1, the complete variable domain reads DTGVSQNPRHKITKRGQNVTFRCDPISEHNRLYWYRQTLGQGPEFLTYFQNEAQLEKSRLLSDRFSAERPKGSFSTLEIQRTEQGDSAMYLCASSLPADRGRTEAFFGQGTRLTVV.

This clonotype has a handful of counts. V usage is TRBV7-8 and J usage is TRBJ2-3, with 12 positions matching TRBD2. Germline trimming cut 1 base from V and 0 bases from J; bases unmatched to any gene: 8. Germline lookup yields CDR1 SGHVS and CDR2 FQNEAQ. This CDR3 is 19 amino acids long. The CDR3 coding sequence is TGTGCCAGCAGCTTAGATAGGCTAGCGGGGGGGCCGAGCACAGATACGCAGTATTTT. Its translation is CASSLDRLAGGPSTDTQYF.

The chain combines TRBV7-2 with TRBJ1-2, with D perhaps matching TRBD1 (5 bases). Germline V CDR1 and CDR2: SGHTA, FQGNSA. There are 15 residues in the CDR3. Trimming pared 5 bases from V and 7 bases from J, leaving 20 bases between. The CDR3 sequence is CASSIVTDSASGYTF. Written as DNA, the CDR3 is TGTGCCAGCAGCATTGTGACAGACTCTGCTTCTGGCTACACCTTC.

This clonotype was detected only a few times. V usage is TRBV15 and J usage is TRBJ1-1, with a tentative D call TRBD1 (6 bases). The V gene lost 0 bases and the J gene lost 4 bases, with 15 bases spanning the gap. This CDR3 region has 16 residues. Germline V CDR1 and CDR2: LNHNV, YYDKDF (reference sequence). The CDR3 sequence: CATSRDIGKGGTEAFF. The CDR3 DNA follows: TGTGCCACCAGCAGAGATATAGGTAAAGGGGGCACTGAAGCTTTCTTT.

This clonotype was picked up a small number of times. The chain links TRBV6-1 to TRBJ2-7; D is possibly TRBD1 or TRBD2 (7 bases each). Germline CDR1 reads MNHNS; CDR2 reads SASEGT. Trimming took 10 bases from V and 1 from J, leaving 14 bases between them. CDR3 size: 13 residues. CDR3 loop: CATQGGFSYEQYF. CDR3 coding DNA: TGTGCCACTCAGGGGGGGTTTTCCTACGAGCAGTACTTC.